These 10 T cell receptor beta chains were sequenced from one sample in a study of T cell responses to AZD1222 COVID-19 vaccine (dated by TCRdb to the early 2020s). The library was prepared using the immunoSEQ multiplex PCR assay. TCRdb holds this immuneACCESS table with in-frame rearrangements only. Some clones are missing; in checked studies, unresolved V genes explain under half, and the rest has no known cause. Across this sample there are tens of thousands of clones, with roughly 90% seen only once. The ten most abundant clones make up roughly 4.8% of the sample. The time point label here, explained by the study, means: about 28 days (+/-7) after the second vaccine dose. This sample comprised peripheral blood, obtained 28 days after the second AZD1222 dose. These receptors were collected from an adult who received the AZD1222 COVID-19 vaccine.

The CDR3 region has the DNA TGCGCCAGCAGCTTGGACGCTCCTCTTACCTATGGCTACACCTTC. Protein product: CASSLDAPLTYGYTF. The chain employs TRBV5-1 and TRBJ1-2; D is uncertain. Germline-derived CDR1 and CDR2 are SGHRS and YFSETQ. This CDR3 spans 15 amino acids. V dropped 0 bases and J dropped 4 bases, with 13 bases sitting between them.

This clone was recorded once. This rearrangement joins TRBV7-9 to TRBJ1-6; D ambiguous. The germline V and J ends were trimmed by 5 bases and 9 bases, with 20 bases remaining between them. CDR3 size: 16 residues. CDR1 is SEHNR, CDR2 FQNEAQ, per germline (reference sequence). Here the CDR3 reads CASSPTSLTDVSPLHF. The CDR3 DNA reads TGTGCCAGCAGCCCCACCTCCCTTACCGATGTTTCACCCCTCCACTTT.

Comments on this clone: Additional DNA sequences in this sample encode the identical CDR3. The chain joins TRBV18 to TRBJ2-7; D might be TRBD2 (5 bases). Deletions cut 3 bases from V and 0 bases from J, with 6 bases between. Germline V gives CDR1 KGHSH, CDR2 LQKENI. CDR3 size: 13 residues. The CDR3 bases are TGTGCCAGCTCACCGGGGAGCTCCTACGAGCAGTACTTC. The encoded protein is CASSPGSSYEQYF.

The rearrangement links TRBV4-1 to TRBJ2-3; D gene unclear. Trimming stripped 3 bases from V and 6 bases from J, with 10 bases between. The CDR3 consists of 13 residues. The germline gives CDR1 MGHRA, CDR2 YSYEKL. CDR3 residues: CASSQSERDTQYF. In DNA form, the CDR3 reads TGCGCCAGCAGCCAGAGTGAACGGGATACGCAGTATTTT.

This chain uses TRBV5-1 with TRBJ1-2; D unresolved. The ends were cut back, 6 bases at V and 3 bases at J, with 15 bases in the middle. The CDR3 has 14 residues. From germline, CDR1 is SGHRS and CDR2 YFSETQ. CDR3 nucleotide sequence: TGCGCCAGCACCACCGATATCGGGGACTATGGCTACACCTTC. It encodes CASTTDIGDYGYTF.

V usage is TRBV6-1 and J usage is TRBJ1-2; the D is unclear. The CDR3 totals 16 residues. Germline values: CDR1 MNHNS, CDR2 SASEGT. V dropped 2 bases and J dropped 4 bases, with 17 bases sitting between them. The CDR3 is CASSEPLGGVTYGYTF. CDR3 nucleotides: TGTGCCAGCAGTGAACCACTGGGCGGGGTTACCTATGGCTACACCTTC.

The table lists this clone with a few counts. DNA for the CDR3: TGCGCCAGCAGCTTTTCCAGCTCCACAGATACGCAGTATTTT. Translating gives CASSFSSSTDTQYF. V gene TRBV5-1 combines with J gene TRBJ2-3; D remains unclear. The germline V gene encodes CDR1 SGHRS and CDR2 YFSETQ. The V gene lost 2 bases and the J gene lost 2 bases, with 9 bases spanning the gap. This CDR3 is built from 14 residues.

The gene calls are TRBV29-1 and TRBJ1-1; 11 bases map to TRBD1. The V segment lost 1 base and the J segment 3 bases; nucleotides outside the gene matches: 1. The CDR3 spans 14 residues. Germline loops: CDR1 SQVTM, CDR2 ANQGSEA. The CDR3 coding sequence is TGCAGCGTTGAAGGGGGACAGGGGGACACTGAAGCTTTCTTT. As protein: CSVEGGQGDTEAFF.

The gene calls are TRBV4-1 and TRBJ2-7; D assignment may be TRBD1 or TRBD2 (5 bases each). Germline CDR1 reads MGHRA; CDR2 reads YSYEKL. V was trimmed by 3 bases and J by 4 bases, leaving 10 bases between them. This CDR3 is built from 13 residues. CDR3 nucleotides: TGCGCCAGCAGCCACACTGGGGGATACGAGCAGTACTTC. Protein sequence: CASSHTGGYEQYF.

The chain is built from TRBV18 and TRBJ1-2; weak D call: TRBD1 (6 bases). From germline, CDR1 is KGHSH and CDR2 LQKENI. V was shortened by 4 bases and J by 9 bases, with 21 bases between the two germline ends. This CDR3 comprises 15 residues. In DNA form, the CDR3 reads TGTGCCAGCTCACGGCGACAGGATGAATATGATAGCTACACCTTC. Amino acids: CASSRRQDEYDSYTF.